This T cell receptor beta chain was sequenced in a study of blood T cell repertoires in COVID-19. Study context: The samples span acute and convalescent COVID-19 from the United States, Italy and Spain. PBMCs, B-cell-depleted T cells, or T cells provided the cDNA or gDNA that made up the material.

Two negative PCRs, clearance, or symptom resolution had been documented for recovered Cohort 3 donors. This clone was seen more than once but under ten times. In the source study's methods: It was from reference gene primer amplification that nucleated cell counts were estimated. Clones were read by immunoSEQ multiplex PCR, and TCRdb kept only the in-frame ones, dropping some. V and J calls and clone size are given by that table; D and trimming were obtained from the DNA. The sample lists under 300,000 clones, approximately 88% occurring once. The TCR comes from a woman in her thirties who had recovered from COVID-19. The sequenced sample consisted of PBMCs or T cells enriched from blood (not recorded which).

The CDR3 DNA sequence: TGTGCCAGCAGCCAACCCCCAGGATATTTCGCAGATACGCAGTATTTT. Encoded protein: CASSQPPGYFADTQYF. V gene TRBV3-1 (or the pseudogene TRBV3-2) combines with J gene TRBJ2-3; D call uncertain. The germline V gene has CDR1 LGHDT and CDR2 YNNKEL (reference sequence). V lost 2 bases and J 4 bases, leaving 16 bases between the germline ends. The CDR3 spans 16 residues.